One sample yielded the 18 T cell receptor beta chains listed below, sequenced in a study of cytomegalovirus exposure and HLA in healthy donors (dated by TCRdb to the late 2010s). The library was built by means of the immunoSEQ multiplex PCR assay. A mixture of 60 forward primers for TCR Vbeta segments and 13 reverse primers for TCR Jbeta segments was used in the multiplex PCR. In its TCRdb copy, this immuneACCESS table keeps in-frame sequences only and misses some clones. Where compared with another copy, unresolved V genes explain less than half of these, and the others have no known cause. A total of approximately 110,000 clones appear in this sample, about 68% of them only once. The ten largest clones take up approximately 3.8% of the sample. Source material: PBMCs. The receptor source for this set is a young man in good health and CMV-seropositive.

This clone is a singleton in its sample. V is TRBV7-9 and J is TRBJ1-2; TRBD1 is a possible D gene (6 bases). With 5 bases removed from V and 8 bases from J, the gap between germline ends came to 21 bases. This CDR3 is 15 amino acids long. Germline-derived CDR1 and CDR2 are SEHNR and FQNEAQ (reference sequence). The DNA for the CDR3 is TGTGCCAGCAGCCCATTTACAGGGCAATCATACGGCTACACCTTC. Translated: CASSPFTGQSYGYTF.

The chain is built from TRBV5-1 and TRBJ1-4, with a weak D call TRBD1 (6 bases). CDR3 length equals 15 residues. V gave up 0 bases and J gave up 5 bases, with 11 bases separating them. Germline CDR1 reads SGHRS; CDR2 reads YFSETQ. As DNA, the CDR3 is TGCGCCAGCAGCTTGGCGGGACAACTGAATGAAAAACTGTTTTTT. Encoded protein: CASSLAGQLNEKLFF.

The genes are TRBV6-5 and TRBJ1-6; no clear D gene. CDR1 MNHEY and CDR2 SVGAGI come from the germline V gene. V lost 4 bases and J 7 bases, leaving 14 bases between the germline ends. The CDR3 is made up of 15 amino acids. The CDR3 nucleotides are TGTGCCAGCAGTTTCAACCGGGTCCTCAATTCACCCCTCCACTTT. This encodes CASSFNRVLNSPLHF.

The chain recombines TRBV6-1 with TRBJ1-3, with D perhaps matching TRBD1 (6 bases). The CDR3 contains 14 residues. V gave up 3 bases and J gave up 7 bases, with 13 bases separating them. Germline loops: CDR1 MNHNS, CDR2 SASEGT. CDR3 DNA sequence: TGTGCCAGCAGTGAGACAGGTGTTCGGAACACCATATATTTT. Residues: CASSETGVRNTIYF.

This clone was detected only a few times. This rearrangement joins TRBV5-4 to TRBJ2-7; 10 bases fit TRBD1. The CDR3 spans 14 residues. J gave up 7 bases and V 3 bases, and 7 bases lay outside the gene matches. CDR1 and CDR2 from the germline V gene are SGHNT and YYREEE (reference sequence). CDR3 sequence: CASSWGTGALEQYF. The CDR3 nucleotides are TGTGCCAGCAGCTGGGGGACAGGGGCATTGGAGCAGTACTTC.

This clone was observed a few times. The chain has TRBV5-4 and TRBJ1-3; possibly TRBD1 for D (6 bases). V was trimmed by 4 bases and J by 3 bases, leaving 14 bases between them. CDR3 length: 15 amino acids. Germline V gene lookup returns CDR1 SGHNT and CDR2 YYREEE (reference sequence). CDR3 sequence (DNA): TGTGCCAGCAGCCTAGCGGGACATCGTGGAAACACCATATATTTT. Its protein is CASSLAGHRGNTIYF. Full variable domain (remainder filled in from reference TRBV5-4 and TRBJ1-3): ETGVTQSPTHLIKTRGQQVTLRCSSQSGHNTVSWYQQALGQGPQFIFQYYREEENGRGNFPPRFSGLQFPNYSSELNVNALELDDSALYLCASSLAGHRGNTIYFGEGSWLTVV.

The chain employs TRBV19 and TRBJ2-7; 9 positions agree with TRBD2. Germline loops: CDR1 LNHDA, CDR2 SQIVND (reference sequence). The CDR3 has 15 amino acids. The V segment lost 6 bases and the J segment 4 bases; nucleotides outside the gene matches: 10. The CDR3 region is CASSIGAGGQYEQYF. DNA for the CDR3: TGTGCCAGTAGCATTGGGGCGGGGGGGCAGTACGAGCAGTACTTC.

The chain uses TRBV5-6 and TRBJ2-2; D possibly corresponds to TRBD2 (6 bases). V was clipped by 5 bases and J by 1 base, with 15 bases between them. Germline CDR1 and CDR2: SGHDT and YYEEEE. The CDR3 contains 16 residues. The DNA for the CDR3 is TGTGCCAGCAGTTCCGGACTAACGGGGAACACCGGGGAGCTGTTTTTT. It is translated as CASSSGLTGNTGELFF.

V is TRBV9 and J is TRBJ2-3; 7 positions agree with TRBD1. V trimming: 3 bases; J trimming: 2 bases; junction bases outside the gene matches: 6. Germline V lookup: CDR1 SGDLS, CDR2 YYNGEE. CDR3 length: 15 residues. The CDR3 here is CASSERQGDTDTQYF. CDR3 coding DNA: TGTGCCAGCAGCGAGAGACAGGGAGACACAGATACGCAGTATTTT.

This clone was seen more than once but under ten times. CDR3 in DNA: TGTGCCAGCAGCTTGGAACCCCTAGCGGGTATGGAGCAGTATTTT. Its protein is CASSLEPLAGMEQYF. This chain joins TRBV5-4 and TRBJ2-3; 8 positions match TRBD2. The J segment lost 11 bases and the V segment lost 0 bases, leaving 11 bases of the junction unmatched. This CDR3 is built from 15 residues. Germline CDR1 SGHNT, CDR2 YYREEE (reference sequence).

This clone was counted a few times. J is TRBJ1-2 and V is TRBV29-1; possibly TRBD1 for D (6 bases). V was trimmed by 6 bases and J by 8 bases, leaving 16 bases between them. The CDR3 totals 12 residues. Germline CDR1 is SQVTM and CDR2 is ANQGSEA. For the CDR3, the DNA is TGCAGCGTCGACCGGGGGGCGGGGGGCTACACCTTC. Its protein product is CSVDRGAGGYTF.

The CDR3 reads CASSLGGITKETQYF. The CDR3 nucleotides read TGCGCCAGCAGCTTAGGAGGGATTACTAAAGAGACCCAGTACTTC. The chain joins TRBV5-1 to TRBJ2-5, with D possibly being TRBD2 (6 bases). V lost 2 bases and J lost 3, with 14 bases in between. The length of the CDR3 is 15 residues. CDR1 is SGHRS and CDR2 is YFSETQ in the germline V gene.

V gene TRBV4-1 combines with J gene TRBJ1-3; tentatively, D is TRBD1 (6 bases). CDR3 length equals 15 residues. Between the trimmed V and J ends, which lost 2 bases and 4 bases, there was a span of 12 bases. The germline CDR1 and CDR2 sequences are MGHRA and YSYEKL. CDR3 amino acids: CASSQPRTVGNTIYF. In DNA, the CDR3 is TGCGCCAGCAGCCAACCCCGGACAGTCGGAAACACCATATATTTT.

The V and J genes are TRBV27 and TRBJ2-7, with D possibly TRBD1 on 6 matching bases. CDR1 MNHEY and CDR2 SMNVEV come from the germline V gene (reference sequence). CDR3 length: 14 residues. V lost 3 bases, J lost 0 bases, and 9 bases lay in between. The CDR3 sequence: CASSFRQDSYEQYF. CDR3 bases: TGTGCCAGCAGTTTCCGACAGGACTCCTACGAGCAGTACTTC.

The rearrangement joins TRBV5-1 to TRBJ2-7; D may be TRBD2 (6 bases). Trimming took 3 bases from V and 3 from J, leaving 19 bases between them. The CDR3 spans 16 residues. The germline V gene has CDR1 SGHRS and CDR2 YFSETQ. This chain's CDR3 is CASSSGVGQRHYEQYF. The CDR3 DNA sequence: TGCGCCAGCAGCTCGGGAGTTGGTCAGCGACACTACGAGCAGTACTTC.

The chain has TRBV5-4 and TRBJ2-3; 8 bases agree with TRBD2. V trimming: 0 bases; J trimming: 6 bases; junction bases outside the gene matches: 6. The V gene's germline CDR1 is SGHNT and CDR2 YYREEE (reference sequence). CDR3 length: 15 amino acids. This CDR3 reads CASSLGLANLDTQYF. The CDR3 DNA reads TGTGCCAGCAGCTTGGGACTAGCGAACCTGGATACGCAGTATTTT.

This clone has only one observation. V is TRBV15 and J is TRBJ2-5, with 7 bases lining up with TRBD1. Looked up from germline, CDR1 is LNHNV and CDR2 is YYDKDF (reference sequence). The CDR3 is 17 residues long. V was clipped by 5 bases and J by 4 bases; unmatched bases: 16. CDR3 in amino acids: CATSPPGLGGVGETQYF. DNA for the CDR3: TGTGCCACCAGCCCCCCAGGGTTAGGGGGCGTCGGAGAGACCCAGTACTTC.

The CDR3, as DNA: TGCGCCAGCAGCTTGAATTCTCCAGGGAACACTGAAGCTTTCTTT. Residues: CASSLNSPGNTEAFF. V gene TRBV5-1 combines with J gene TRBJ1-1; D remains ambiguous. Trimming took 1 base from V and 1 from J, leaving 11 bases between them. Germline-derived CDR1 and CDR2 are SGHRS and YFSETQ. The CDR3 covers 15 residues.